This entry concerns a single TCR beta chain. This specimen comes from a study of blood T cell repertoires in COVID-19. This CDR3 comprises 15 residues. V lost 0 bases to trimming and J lost 5 bases, with 12 bases between them. Looked up from germline, CDR1 is SGHTA and CDR2 is FQGTGA. Authors' analysis steps: It was from reference gene primer amplification that nucleated cell counts were estimated. Sequenced by immunoSEQ multiplex PCR; TCRdb stores in-frame clones only, minus some. Clonal size and the V and J genes are those of that table, whereas D and trimming came from the DNA. The data contain approximately 450,000 clones, 87% of them singletons.

The TCR originated in a woman between 18 and 30 years old with acute COVID-19. The J gene is TRBJ2-3, the V gene TRBV7-3; possibly TRBD2 for D (6 bases). The source material was PBMCs or T cells enriched from blood (not recorded which). CDR3 region: CASSLTGLARDTQYF. The CDR3 DNA reads TGTGCCAGCAGCTTAACTGGGCTAGCGAGAGATACGCAGTATTTT.